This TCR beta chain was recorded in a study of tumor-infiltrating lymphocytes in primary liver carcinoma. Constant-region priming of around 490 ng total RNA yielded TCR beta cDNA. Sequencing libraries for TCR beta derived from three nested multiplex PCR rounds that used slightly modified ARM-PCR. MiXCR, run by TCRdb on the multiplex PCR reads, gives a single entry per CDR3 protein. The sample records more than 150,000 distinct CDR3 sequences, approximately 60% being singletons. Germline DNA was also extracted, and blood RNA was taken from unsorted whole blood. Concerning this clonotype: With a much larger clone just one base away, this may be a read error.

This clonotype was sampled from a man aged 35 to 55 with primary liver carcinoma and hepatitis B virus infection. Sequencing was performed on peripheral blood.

The CDR3 DNA reads TGTGCCAGCAGCCGGCTTAAGGGCAAGACCTACGAGCAGTACTTC. Translation: CASSRLKGKTYEQYF. The V gene is TRBV11-2, the J gene TRBJ2-7, with D unresolved. Trimming stripped 5 bases from V and 2 bases from J, with 16 bases between. This CDR3 is built from 15 residues. The germline V gene encodes CDR1 SGHAT and CDR2 FQNNGV.